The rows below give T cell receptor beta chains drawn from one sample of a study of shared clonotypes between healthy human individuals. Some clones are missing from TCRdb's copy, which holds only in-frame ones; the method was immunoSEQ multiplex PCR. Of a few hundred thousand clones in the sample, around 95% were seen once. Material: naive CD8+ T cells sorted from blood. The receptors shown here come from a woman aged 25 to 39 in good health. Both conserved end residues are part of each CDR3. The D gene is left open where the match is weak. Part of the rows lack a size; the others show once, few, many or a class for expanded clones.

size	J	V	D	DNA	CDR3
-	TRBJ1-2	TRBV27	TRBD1	TGTGCCAGCAGTTTCTTGACAGGGAACTCTAACTATGGCTACACCTTC	CASSFLTGNSNYGYTF
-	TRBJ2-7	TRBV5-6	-	TGTGCCAGCAGCTTGGAACGCGACGAGCAGTACTTC	CASSLERDEQYF
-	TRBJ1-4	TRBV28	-	TGTGCCAGCAGTAAACAGACAGCACCACTAAAGAATGAAAAACTGTTTTTT	CASSKQTAPLKNEKLFF
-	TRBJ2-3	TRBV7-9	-	TGTGCCAGCAGCTTAGACGGACACACAGATACGCAGTATTTT	CASSLDGHTDTQYF
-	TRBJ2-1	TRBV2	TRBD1	TGTGCCAGCAGGGCCGGGACAGGGCCCAGCAATGAGCAGTTCTTC	CASRAGTGPSNEQFF
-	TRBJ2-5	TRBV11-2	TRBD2	TGTGCCAGCAGCCCAGGGACTAGCGGGAAGGGAGAGACCCAGTACTTC	CASSPGTSGKGETQYF
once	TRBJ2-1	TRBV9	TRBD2	TGTGCCAGCAGCGTTGGAGGACTAGCGGGAGGGCCGGCGGTCGGTGAGCAGTTCTTC	CASSVGGLAGGPAVGEQFF
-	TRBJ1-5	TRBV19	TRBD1	TGTGCCAGTGACGACAGGGGGCATCAGCCCCAGCATTTT	CASDDRGHQPQHF
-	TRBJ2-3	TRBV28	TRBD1	TGTGCCAGCAGTTGGGACAGGGGGTTGGCAGATACGCAGTATTTT	CASSWDRGLADTQYF
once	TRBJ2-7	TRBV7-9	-	TGTGCCAGCAGCATCCTCACAGGCTCCCCCTACGAGCAGTACTTC	CASSILTGSPYEQYF
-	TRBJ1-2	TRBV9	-	TGTGCCAGCAGCGTAGGATTGTATGGCTACACCTTC	CASSVGLYGYTF
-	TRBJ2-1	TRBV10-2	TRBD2	TGCGCCAGCGGAGATATAGCGGGGCTTTACAATGAGCAGTTCTTC	CASGDIAGLYNEQFF
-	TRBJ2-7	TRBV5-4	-	TGTGCCAGCAGCTTCACAGGGGGGGTACCCTACGAGCAGTACTTC	CASSFTGGVPYEQYF
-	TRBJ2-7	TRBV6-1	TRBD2	TGTGCCAGCAGTGAGGTAGCGGGAGAAGGAGACTTC	CASSEVAGEGDF
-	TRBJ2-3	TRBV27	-	TGTGCCAGCAGTTTATCTTCTAGCTCCACAGATACGCAGTATTTT	CASSLSSSSTDTQYF